This TCR beta chain comes out of a study of blood T cell repertoires in COVID-19. This clone showed up just a few times. Repertoires were generated with immunoSEQ multiplex PCR, while TCRdb's copy carries only in-frame clones and drops some. The sample contains fewer than 95,000 clones, around 88% of which appear only once. Germline V CDR1 and CDR2: LGHDT, YNNKEL (reference sequence). The CDR3 runs to 15 residues. V lost 4 bases to trimming and J lost 0 bases, with 10 bases between them. This receptor was taken from a man in his sixties with acute or convalescent COVID-19. The rearrangement links TRBV3-1 (or the pseudogene TRBV3-2) to TRBJ1-3, with D tentatively TRBD1 (5 bases). The sequenced sample was peripheral blood. The CDR3 DNA follows: TGTGCCAGCAGCCTTGGGGGGGACTCTGGAAACACCATATATTTT. Its protein product is CASSLGGDSGNTIYF.